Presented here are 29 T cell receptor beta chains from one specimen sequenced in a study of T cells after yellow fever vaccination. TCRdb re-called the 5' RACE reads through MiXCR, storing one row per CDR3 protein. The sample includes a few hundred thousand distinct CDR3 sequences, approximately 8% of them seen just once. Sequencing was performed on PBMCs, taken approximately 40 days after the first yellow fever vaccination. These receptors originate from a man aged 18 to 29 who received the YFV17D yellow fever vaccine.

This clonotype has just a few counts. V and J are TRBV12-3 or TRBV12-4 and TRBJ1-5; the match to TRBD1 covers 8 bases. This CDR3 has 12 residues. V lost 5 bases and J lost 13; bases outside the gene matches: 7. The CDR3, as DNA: TGTGCCAGCAGTCTCGACAGGGGCGGGCAGCATTTT. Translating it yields CASSLDRGGQHF.

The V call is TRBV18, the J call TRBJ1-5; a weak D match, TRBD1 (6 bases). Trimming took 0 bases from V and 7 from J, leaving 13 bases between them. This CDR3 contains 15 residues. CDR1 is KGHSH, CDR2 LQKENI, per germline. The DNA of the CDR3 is TGTGCCAGCTCACCACCACCGACAGGAGGCCAGCCCCAGCATTTT. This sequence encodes CASSPPPTGGQPQHF. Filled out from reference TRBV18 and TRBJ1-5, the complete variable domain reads NAGVMQNPRHLVRRRGQEARLRCSPMKGHSHVYWYRQLPEEGLKFMVYLQKENIIDESGMPKERFSAEFPKEGPSILRIQQVVRGDSAAYFCASSPPPTGGQPQHFGDGTRLSIL.

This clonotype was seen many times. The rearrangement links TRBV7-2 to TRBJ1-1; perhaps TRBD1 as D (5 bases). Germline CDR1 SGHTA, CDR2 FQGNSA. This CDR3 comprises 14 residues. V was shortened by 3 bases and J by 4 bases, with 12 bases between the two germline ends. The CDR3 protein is CASSFWGVGTEAFF. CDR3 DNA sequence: TGTGCCAGCAGCTTCTGGGGGGTTGGCACTGAAGCTTTCTTT.

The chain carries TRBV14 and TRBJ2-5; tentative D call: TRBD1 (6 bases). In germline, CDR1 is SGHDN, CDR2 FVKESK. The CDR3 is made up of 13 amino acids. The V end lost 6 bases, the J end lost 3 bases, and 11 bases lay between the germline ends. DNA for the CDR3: TGTGCCAGCAGTATCTGGACAGAAGAGACCCAGTACTTC. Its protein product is CASSIWTEETQYF. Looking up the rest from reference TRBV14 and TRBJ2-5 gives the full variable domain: EAGVTQFPSHSVIEKGQTVTLRCDPISGHDNLYWYRRVMGKEIKFLLHFVKESKQDESGMPNNRFLAERTGGTYSTLKVQPAELEDSGVYFCASSIWTEETQYFGPGTRLLVL.

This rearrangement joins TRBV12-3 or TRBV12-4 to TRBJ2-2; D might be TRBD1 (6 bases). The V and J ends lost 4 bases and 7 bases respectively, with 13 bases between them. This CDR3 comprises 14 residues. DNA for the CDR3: TGTGCCAGCAGTTCAGGGACATGGTACGGGGAGCTGTTTTTT. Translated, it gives CASSSGTWYGELFF.

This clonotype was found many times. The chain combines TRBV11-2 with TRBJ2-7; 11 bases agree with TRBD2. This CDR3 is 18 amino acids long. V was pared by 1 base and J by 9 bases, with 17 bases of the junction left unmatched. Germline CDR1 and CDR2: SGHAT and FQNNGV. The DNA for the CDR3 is TGTGCCAGCAGCTTAGTTCTCGGGATTGGTAGCGGGGGGGCCGCGCAGTACTTC. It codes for CASSLVLGIGSGGAAQYF.

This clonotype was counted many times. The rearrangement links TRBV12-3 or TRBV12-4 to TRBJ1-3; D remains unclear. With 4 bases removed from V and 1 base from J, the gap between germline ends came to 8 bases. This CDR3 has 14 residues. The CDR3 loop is CASSSTYSGNTIYF. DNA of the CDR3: TGTGCCAGCAGTTCGACCTATTCTGGAAACACCATATATTTT.

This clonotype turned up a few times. DNA for the CDR3: TGTGCCAGCAGCTTGAGCAGGGCCCTTAGCGAAAAACTGTTTTTT. Translation gives CASSLSRALSEKLFF. The rearrangement joins TRBV7-9 to TRBJ1-4; tentatively, D is TRBD1 (5 bases). Trimming removed 3 bases from V and 8 bases from J, with 16 bases in between. Germline V gene data show CDR1 as SEHNR and CDR2 as FQNEAQ (reference sequence). The CDR3 sequence is 15 residues long.

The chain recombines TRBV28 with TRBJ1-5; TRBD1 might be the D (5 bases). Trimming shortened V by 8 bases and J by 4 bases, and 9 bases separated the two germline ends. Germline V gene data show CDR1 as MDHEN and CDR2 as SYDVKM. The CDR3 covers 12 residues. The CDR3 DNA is TGTGCCAGCGCTGCAGGGAATCAGCCCCAGCATTTT. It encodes CASAAGNQPQHF.

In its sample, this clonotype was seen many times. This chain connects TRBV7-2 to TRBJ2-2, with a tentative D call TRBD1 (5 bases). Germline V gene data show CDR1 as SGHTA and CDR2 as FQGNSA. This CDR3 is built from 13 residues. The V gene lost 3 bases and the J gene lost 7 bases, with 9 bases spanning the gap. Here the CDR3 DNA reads TGTGCCAGCAGCTTTTCAGGGAACGGGGAGCTGTTTTTT. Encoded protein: CASSFSGNGELFF.

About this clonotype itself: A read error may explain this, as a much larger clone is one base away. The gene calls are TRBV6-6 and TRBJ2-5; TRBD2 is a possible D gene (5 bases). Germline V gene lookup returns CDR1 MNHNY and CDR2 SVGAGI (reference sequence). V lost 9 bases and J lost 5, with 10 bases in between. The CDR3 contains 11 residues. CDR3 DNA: TGTGCCAGTGGACTGGGGGAGACCCAGTACTTC. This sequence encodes CASGLGETQYF.

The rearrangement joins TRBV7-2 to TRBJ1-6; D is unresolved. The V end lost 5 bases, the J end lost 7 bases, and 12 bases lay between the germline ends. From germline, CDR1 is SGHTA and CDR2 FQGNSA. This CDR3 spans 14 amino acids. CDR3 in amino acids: CASSPGPLNSPLHF. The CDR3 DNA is TGTGCCAGCAGCCCAGGACCGTTAAATTCACCCCTCCACTTT.

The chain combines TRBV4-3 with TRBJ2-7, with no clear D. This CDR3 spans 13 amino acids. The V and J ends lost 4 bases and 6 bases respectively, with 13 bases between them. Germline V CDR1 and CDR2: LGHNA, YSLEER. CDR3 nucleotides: TGCGCCAGCAGCCGGACCCCGACCGGCGAGCAGTACTTC. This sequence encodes CASSRTPTGEQYF.

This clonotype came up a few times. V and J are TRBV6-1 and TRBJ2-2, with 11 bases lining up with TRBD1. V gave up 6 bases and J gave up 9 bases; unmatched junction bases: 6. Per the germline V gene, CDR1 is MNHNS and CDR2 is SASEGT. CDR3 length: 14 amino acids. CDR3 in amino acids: CASSRDRGIRELFF. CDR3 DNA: TGTGCCAGCAGCCGGGACAGGGGGATCAGGGAGCTGTTTTTT.

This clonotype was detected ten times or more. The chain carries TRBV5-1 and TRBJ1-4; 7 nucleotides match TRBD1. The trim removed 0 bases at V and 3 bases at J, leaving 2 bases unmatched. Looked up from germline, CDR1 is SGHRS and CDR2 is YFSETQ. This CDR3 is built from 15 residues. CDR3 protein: CASSLATGSNEKLFF. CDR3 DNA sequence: TGCGCCAGCAGCTTGGCGACAGGGTCTAATGAAAAACTGTTTTTT.

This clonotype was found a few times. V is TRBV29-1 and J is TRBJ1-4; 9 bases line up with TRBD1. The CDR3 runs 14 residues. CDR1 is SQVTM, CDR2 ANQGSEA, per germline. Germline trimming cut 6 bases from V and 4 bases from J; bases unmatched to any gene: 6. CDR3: CSVGQGRGNEKLFF. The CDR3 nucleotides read TGCAGCGTGGGACAGGGAAGGGGTAATGAAAAACTGTTTTTT.

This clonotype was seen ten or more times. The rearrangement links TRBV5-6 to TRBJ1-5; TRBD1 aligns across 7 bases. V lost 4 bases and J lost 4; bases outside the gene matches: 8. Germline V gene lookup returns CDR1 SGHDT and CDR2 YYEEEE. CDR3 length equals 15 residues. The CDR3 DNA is TGTGCCAGCAGCCTCGCCCCGGGACAGAATCAGCCCCAGCATTTT. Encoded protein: CASSLAPGQNQPQHF.

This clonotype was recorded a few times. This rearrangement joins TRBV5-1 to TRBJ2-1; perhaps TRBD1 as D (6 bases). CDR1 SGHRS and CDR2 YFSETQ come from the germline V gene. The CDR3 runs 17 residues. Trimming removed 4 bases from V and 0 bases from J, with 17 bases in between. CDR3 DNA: TGCGCCAGCAGCCCCAGGACAGTTGGTAGCTCCTACAATGAGCAGTTCTTC. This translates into CASSPRTVGSSYNEQFF.

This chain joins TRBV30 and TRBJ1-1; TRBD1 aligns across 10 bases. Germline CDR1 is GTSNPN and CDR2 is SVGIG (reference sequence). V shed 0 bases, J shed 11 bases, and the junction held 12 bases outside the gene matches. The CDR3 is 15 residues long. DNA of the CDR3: TGTGCCTGGAGTGTCAACCACCCGGGACAGGGGACCGCTTTCTTT. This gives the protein CAWSVNHPGQGTAFF.

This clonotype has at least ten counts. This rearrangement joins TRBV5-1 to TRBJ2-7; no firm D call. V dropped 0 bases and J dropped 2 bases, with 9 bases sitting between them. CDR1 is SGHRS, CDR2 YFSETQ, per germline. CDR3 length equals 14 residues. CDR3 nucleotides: TGCGCCAGCAGCTTGGCCGTGGGTCCCTACGAGCAGTACTTC. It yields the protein CASSLAVGPYEQYF.

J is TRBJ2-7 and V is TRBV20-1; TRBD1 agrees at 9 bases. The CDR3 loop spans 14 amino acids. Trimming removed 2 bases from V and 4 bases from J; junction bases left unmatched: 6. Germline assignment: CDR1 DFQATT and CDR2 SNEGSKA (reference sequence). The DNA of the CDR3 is TGCAGTGCTAGAAACAGGGGGCGATTTTACGAGCAGTACGTC. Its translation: CSARNRGRFYEQYV.

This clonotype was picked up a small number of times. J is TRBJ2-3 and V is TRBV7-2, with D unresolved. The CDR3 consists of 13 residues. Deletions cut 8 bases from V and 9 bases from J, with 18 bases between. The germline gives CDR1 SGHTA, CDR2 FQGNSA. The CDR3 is CASADDPSQTQYF. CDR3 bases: TGTGCCAGCGCTGACGACCCCTCCCAGACGCAGTATTTT.

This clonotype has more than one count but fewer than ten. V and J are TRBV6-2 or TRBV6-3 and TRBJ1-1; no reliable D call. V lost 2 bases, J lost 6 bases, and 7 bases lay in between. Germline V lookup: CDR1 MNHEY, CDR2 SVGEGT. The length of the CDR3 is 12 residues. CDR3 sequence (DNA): TGTGCCAGCAGTTACGGATACGCTGAAGCTTTCTTT. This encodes CASSYGYAEAFF.

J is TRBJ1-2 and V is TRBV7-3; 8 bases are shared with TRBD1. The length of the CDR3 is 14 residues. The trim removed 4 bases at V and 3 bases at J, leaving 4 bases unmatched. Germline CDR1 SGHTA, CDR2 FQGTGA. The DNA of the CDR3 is TGTGCCAGCAGCTACGGACAGGGCGACTATGGCTACACCTTC. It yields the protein CASSYGQGDYGYTF.

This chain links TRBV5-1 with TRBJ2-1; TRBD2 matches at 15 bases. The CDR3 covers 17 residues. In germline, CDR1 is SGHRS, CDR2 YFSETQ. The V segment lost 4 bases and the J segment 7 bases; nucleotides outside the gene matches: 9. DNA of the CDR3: TGCGCCAGCAGCGCGAGGTCCGGGACTAGCGGGGGGAATGAGCAGTTCTTC. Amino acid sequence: CASSARSGTSGGNEQFF.

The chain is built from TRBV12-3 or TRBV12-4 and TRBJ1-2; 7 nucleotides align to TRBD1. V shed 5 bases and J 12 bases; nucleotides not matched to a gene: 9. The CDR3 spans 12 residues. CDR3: CASSRTPGGNTF. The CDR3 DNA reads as TGTGCCAGCAGTAGAACACCAGGGGGGAACACCTTC.

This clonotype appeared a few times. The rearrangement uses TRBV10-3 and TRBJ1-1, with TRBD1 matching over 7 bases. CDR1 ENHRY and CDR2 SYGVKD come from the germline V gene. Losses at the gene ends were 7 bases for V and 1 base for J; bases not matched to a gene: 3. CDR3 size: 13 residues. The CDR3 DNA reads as TGTGCCATCACACGACAGGGGAACACTGAAGCTTTCTTT. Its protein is CAITRQGNTEAFF.

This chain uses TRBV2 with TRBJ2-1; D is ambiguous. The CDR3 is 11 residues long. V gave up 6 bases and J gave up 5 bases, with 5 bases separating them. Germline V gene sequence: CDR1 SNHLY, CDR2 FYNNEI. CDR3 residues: CASSSNNEQFF. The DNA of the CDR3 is TGTGCCAGCAGCTCTAACAATGAGCAGTTCTTC.

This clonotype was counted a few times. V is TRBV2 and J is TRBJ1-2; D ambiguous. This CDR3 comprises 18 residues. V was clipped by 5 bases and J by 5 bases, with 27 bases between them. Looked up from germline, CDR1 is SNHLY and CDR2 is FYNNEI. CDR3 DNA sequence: TGTGCCAGCAGTCCTCTCGATAGGATTGGGTCTTCTTCGTATGGCTACACCTTC. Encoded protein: CASSPLDRIGSSSYGYTF.